What follows are 23 T cell receptor beta chains derived from one specimen sequenced in a study of blood T cell repertoires in COVID-19. Profiled with immunoSEQ multiplex PCR; TCRdb holds only in-frame clones, not every one. The table has roughly 120,000 clones, approximately 90% seen once; the top ten hold 2.1%. Sequencing was performed on peripheral blood. The receptors shown here come from a man in his forties or fifties with COVID-19, enrolled during active disease.

The V gene is TRBV10-3, the J gene TRBJ2-2; D unclear. Germline assignment: CDR1 ENHRY and CDR2 SYGVKD. V was trimmed by 4 bases and J by 6 bases, leaving 6 bases between them. CDR3 length: 12 amino acids. The CDR3 spells CAISVPAGELFF. The CDR3, as DNA: TGTGCCATCAGTGTTCCCGCCGGGGAGCTGTTTTTT.

This sequence joins TRBV28 and TRBJ1-2, with D perhaps matching TRBD1 (6 bases). The CDR3 contains 12 residues. With 8 bases removed from V and 8 bases from J, the gap between germline ends came to 15 bases. Germline-derived CDR1 and CDR2 are MDHEN and SYDVKM. The CDR3 loop is CASQSQGRGYTF. DNA of the CDR3: TGTGCCAGCCAGTCGCAGGGGCGAGGCTACACCTTC.

The chain joins TRBV4-1 to TRBJ2-1, with 9 bases matching TRBD2. Losses at the gene ends were 1 base for V and 3 bases for J; bases not matched to a gene: 4. CDR3 size: 16 residues. Germline V lookup: CDR1 MGHRA, CDR2 YSYEKL. The CDR3 protein is CASSQVLAGHYNEQFF. DNA of the CDR3: TGCGCCAGCAGCCAAGTACTAGCGGGCCACTACAATGAGCAGTTCTTC.

This clone has a handful of counts. V gene TRBV5-1 combines with J gene TRBJ2-2; TRBD2 agrees at 9 bases. The CDR3 has 17 residues. Germline CDR1 is SGHRS and CDR2 is YFSETQ. The ends lost 4 bases at V and 0 bases at J; junction bases unmatched: 7. The CDR3 reads CASSLWTSASNTGELFF. The CDR3 coding sequence is TGCGCCAGCAGCCTCTGGACTAGCGCCTCGAACACCGGGGAGCTGTTTTTT.

The genes are TRBV19 and TRBJ2-2; a possible D gene is TRBD2 (6 bases). CDR1 is LNHDA, CDR2 SQIVND, per germline (reference sequence). The CDR3 covers 15 residues. V was shortened by 4 bases and J by 7 bases, with 16 bases between the two germline ends. CDR3 in amino acids: CASSNPSGVGGELFF. The CDR3 nucleotides are TGTGCCAGTAGTAACCCCTCGGGGGTTGGCGGGGAGCTGTTTTTT.

The chain uses TRBV7-2 and TRBJ2-7; no definite D call. The V gene lost 2 bases and the J gene lost 0 bases, with 8 bases spanning the gap. The CDR3 is 14 amino acids. Germline V gene sequence: CDR1 SGHTA, CDR2 FQGNSA. The DNA for the CDR3 is TGTGCCAGCAGCTTACAGGTGCCCTCCTACGAGCAGTACTTC. Translating gives CASSLQVPSYEQYF. The full variable domain, with the rest looked up from reference TRBV7-2 and TRBJ2-7, is GAGVSQSPSNKVTEKGKDVELRCDPISGHTALYWYRQSLGQGLEFLIYFQGNSAPDKSGLPSDRFSAERTGGSVSTLTIQRTQQEDSAVYLCASSLQVPSYEQYFGPGTRLTVT.

This chain uses TRBV15 with TRBJ2-7; 11 nucleotides match TRBD2. The CDR3 is 17 amino acids. Germline-derived CDR1 and CDR2 are LNHNV and YYDKDF (reference sequence). V trimming: 0 bases; J trimming: 6 bases; junction bases outside the gene matches: 10. The CDR3, as DNA: TGTGCCACCAGCAGAGAACTAGCGGGAGACTCCATTACCGAGCAGTACTTC. This encodes CATSRELAGDSITEQYF.

J is TRBJ2-7 and V is TRBV5-5, with D perhaps TRBD2 (6 bases). Per the germline V gene, CDR1 is SGHKS and CDR2 is YYEKEE (reference sequence). The CDR3 has 15 residues. The V gene lost 7 bases and the J gene lost 5 bases, with 22 bases spanning the gap. CDR3 protein: CASPIGCGATDEQYF. The CDR3 DNA reads as TGTGCCAGCCCTATTGGGTGCGGGGCGACTGACGAGCAGTACTTC.

In the case of this clone: Other DNA sequences in the same sample also yield this CDR3. The chain is built from TRBV20-1 and TRBJ2-2, with TRBD2 matching over 7 bases. Germline CDR1 reads DFQATT; CDR2 reads SNEGSKA (reference sequence). Germline trimming cut 3 bases from V and 0 bases from J; bases unmatched to any gene: 4. The CDR3 spans 15 residues. The CDR3 nucleotides read TGCAGTGCTAGTAAGCGGGATCCGAACACCGGGGAGCTGTTTTTT. As protein: CSASKRDPNTGELFF.

The rearrangement links TRBV29-1 to TRBJ1-2; 7 bases fit TRBD1. The germline gives CDR1 SQVTM, CDR2 ANQGSEA. This CDR3 contains 12 residues. V was pared by 6 bases and J by 8 bases, with 9 bases of the junction left unmatched. For the CDR3, the DNA is TGCAGCGTCGGGGAACCGGGACAGGGCTACACCTTC. Translating it yields CSVGEPGQGYTF.

The chain combines TRBV30 with TRBJ2-5; weak D call: TRBD2 (6 bases). This CDR3 region has 17 residues. Between the trimmed V and J ends, which lost 2 bases and 7 bases, there was a span of 26 bases. Germline lookup yields CDR1 GTSNPN and CDR2 SVGIG (reference sequence). The CDR3 sequence: CAWSIPPRDSRMRTQYF. The CDR3 coding sequence is TGTGCCTGGAGTATCCCTCCCCGGGACTCCCGAATGCGGACCCAGTACTTC.

The chain employs TRBV6-6 and TRBJ2-5; TRBD1 matches 7 bases. The J call may be in error: the DNA end matches TRBJ2-7 better. The CDR3 consists of 13 residues. Germline V lookup: CDR1 MNHNY, CDR2 SVGAGI (reference sequence). The CDR3 spells CASSHGQAYEQYF. DNA for the CDR3: TGTGCCAGCAGCCACGGACAGGCCTACGAGCAGTACTTC.

The chain carries TRBV4-2 and TRBJ2-1, with TRBD2 matching 14 bases. CDR3 length equals 20 residues. Losses at the gene ends were 3 bases for V and 3 bases for J; bases not matched to a gene: 13. The V gene's germline CDR1 is LGHNA and CDR2 YNFKEQ. CDR3 residues: CASSHQYGTSGSENYNEQFF. For the CDR3, the DNA is TGTGCCAGCAGCCATCAATATGGGACTAGCGGGAGTGAAAACTACAATGAGCAGTTCTTC.

The V call is TRBV18, the J call TRBJ1-4; possibly TRBD1 for D (6 bases). In germline, CDR1 is KGHSH, CDR2 LQKENI. CDR3 size: 15 residues. V was trimmed by 2 bases and J by 6 bases, leaving 13 bases between them. The CDR3 DNA follows: TGTGCCAGCTCACCATCATCCAGGGGAGATGAAAAACTGTTTTTT. Translated, it gives CASSPSSRGDEKLFF.

The chain uses TRBV10-3 and TRBJ2-5, with 7 bases identical to TRBD2. CDR3 length equals 15 residues. CDR1 ENHRY and CDR2 SYGVKD come from the germline V gene. V lost 2 bases, J lost 5 bases, and 8 bases stayed unmatched. The CDR3 nucleotides read TGTGCCATCAGTGAGGGGTTGCGGGAGCGGGAGACCCAGTACTTC. Its protein product is CAISEGLRERETQYF.

The rearrangement joins TRBV19 to TRBJ2-1, with 7 bases matching TRBD2. In germline, CDR1 is LNHDA, CDR2 SQIVND (reference sequence). CDR3 length: 15 residues. The V segment lost 5 bases and the J segment 2 bases; nucleotides outside the gene matches: 6. The CDR3 DNA follows: TGTGCCAGTAGTCCGAGCGGGAACACCTACAATGAGCAGTTCTTC. It codes for CASSPSGNTYNEQFF.

The chain joins TRBV11-2 to TRBJ1-4; 8 nucleotides agree with TRBD1. CDR3 length equals 17 residues. CDR1 and CDR2 from the germline V gene are SGHAT and FQNNGV. Unmatched junction bases numbered 7, after V lost 4 bases and J lost 0 bases. CDR3 nucleotide sequence: TGTGCCAGCAGCTATGCAGGGGGCAGCTCAACTAATGAAAAACTGTTTTTT. Translated, it gives CASSYAGGSSTNEKLFF.

J is TRBJ1-1 and V is TRBV4-1; TRBD1 is a possible D gene (5 bases). V was cut by 1 base and J by 5 bases, with 14 bases left in between. Germline V gives CDR1 MGHRA, CDR2 YSYEKL. The CDR3 contains 15 residues. The chain's CDR3 is CASSQAGWEGTEAFF. Here the CDR3 DNA reads TGCGCCAGCAGCCAAGCAGGGTGGGAGGGGACTGAAGCTTTCTTT.

The V and J genes are TRBV21-1 and TRBJ2-3; the table's TRBD2 call for D was not verified on the DNA. TRBV21-1 is a pseudogene. This CDR3 spans 18 amino acids. In DNA form, the CDR3 reads TGTGCCAGCAGCAAAGATGGTAGCGGGCCCACTAGCACAGATACGCAGTATTTT. Amino acid sequence: CASSKDGSGPTSTDTQYF.

This chain links TRBV7-8 with TRBJ2-2; 12 bases map to TRBD2. The germline CDR1 and CDR2 sequences are SGHVS and FQNEAQ. CDR3 length equals 16 residues. The V gene end was trimmed by 5 bases and the J gene end by 5 bases; junction bases not matched to a gene: 6. The CDR3 region is CASSLRTSGITGELFF. CDR3 DNA: TGTGCCAGCAGCCTCCGGACTAGCGGGATAACCGGGGAGCTGTTTTTT.

The chain uses TRBV11-2 and TRBJ2-7, with 11 positions matching TRBD2. CDR1 SGHAT and CDR2 FQNNGV come from the germline V gene. Trimming cost V 6 bases and J 0 bases; bases outside gene matches: 7. The CDR3 runs to 16 residues. As DNA, the CDR3 is TGTGCCAGCAGAGCGTTAGCGGGGGGGGTCTCCTACGAGCAGTACTTC. Residues: CASRALAGGVSYEQYF.

The chain recombines TRBV4-1 with TRBJ1-1, with D unresolved. The CDR3 has 13 residues. CDR1 MGHRA and CDR2 YSYEKL come from the germline V gene. V gave up 4 bases and J gave up 1 base, with 7 bases separating them. CDR3 sequence: CASSPRKNTEAFF. The CDR3 region has the DNA TGCGCCAGCAGCCCCCGTAAGAACACTGAAGCTTTCTTT.

The chain links TRBV3-1 (or the pseudogene TRBV3-2) to TRBJ2-1; no firm D call. The CDR3 loop spans 12 amino acids. V was clipped by 4 bases and J by 6 bases, with 7 bases between them. Looked up from germline, CDR1 is LGHDT and CDR2 is YNNKEL (reference sequence). In nucleotides, the CDR3 is TGTGCCAGCAGCCGCCTTAGCAATGAGCAGTTCTTC. Protein: CASSRLSNEQFF.